This T cell receptor beta chain was observed in a study of cytomegalovirus exposure and HLA in healthy donors. The PCR employed 60 Vbeta primers together with 13 Jbeta primers. The protocol was immunoSEQ multiplex PCR, while the TCRdb copy is restricted to in-frame clones and leaves out a portion. The data show 98,000 or so clones, approximately 76% seen once. V lost 3 bases and J lost 0, with 9 bases in between. The CDR3 totals 14 residues. The chain links TRBV23-1 to TRBJ2-7; D gene unclear. TRBV23-1 is annotated as an ORF whose role is uncertain. Sequencing was done on a sample of PBMCs. This TCR came from a middle-aged man in good health and CMV-seronegative. Here the CDR3 DNA reads TGCGCCAGCAGTCATGCTCCTACCTCCTACGAGCAGTACTTC. It codes for CASSHAPTSYEQYF.